Sequencing of this T cell receptor (beta chain) was carried out in a study of blood T cell repertoires in COVID-19. The authors' processing: Reference gene primer amplification gave estimated nucleated cell counts. Some clones are missing from TCRdb's copy, which holds only in-frame ones; the method was immunoSEQ multiplex PCR. The V and J calls and the clone size are those of that table, but D and trimming were determined from the DNA. This table has 210,000 or so clones, around 82% appearing once. The V end lost 0 bases, the J end lost 3 bases, and 12 bases lay between the germline ends. Germline V lookup: CDR1 ENHRY, CDR2 SYGVKD. The CDR3 length is 17 residues. In assigning cohorts, the study relied on participant-reported clinical history.

This receptor was obtained from a young man with acute COVID-19. The V gene is TRBV10-3, the J gene TRBJ1-6, with D unclear. Specimen: PBMCs or T cells enriched from blood (not recorded which). The CDR3 reads CAISESQVPNYNSPLHF. For the CDR3, the DNA is TGTGCCATCAGTGAGTCGCAGGTCCCTAACTATAATTCACCCCTCCACTTT.